Listed below are T cell receptor beta chains from one sample, sequenced in a study of CD8+CD57+ T cells in acquired aplastic anemia. From the reads, TCRdb called clonotypes with MiXCR, one entry per CDR3 protein. This table has under 500,000 distinct CDR3 sequences, roughly 34% appearing once. Material: sorted CD4+, CD8+, or CD8+CD57+ T cells (not recorded which) from PBMCs. All receptors come from a human donor with aplastic anemia. CDR3s include the opening cysteine and the closing phenylalanine or tryptophan. Each record gives: clone size, J gene, V gene, D gene, CDR3 protein, CDR3 DNA. The D gene is left open where the match is weak. Clone size, where shown, is once, few, many, or a class for clones that have expanded.

many | TRBJ2-3 | TRBV29-1 | NA | CSVTPSTDTQYF | TGCAGCGTTACACCTAGCACAGATACGCAGTATTTT
NA | TRBJ2-3 | TRBV4-1 | TRBD2 | CASSQAGGLDTQYF | TGCGCCAGCAGTCAGGCGGGAGGTTTGGATACGCAGTATTTT
many | TRBJ2-1 | TRBV19 | NA | CASSTKQMNEQFF | TGTGCCAGTAGTACGAAACAAATGAATGAGCAGTTCTTC
NA | TRBJ1-4 | TRBV27 | TRBD1 | CASKDRGTNEKLFF | TGTGCCAGCAAAGACAGGGGAACTAATGAAAAACTGTTTTTT
few | TRBJ2-2 | TRBV5-1 | NA | CASSMPGTSNTGELFF | TGCGCCAGCAGCATGCCGGGAACATCGAACACCGGGGAGCTGTTTTTT
NA | TRBJ2-7 | TRBV29-1 | NA | CSVVRSVYEQYF | TGCAGCGTCGTAAGATCCGTCTACGAGCAGTACTTC
many | TRBJ2-5 | TRBV19 | TRBD2 | CASTGTSGIGETQYF | TGTGCCAGCACCGGGACTAGCGGGATAGGAGAGACCCAGTACTTC
many | TRBJ1-2 | TRBV19 | NA | CASWTVNYGYTF | TGTGCCAGTTGGACGGTCAACTATGGCTACACCTTC
NA | TRBJ1-1 | TRBV12-3/TRBV12-4 | NA | CASGRGVNTEAFF | TGTGCCAGCGGACGGGGCGTAAACACTGAAGCTTTCTTT
NA | TRBJ2-7 | TRBV4-3 | NA | CASSPGGYSYEQYF | TGCGCCAGCAGCCCGGGCGGATACTCCTACGAGCAGTACTTC
NA | TRBJ1-6 | TRBV5-6 | NA | CASSPEGPNSPLHF | TGTGCCAGCAGCCCCGAGGGGCCTAATTCACCCCTCCACTTT
few | TRBJ2-3 | TRBV5-1 | TRBD2 | CASSRRETDTQYF | TGCGCCAGCAGTAGGCGGGAGACAGATACGCAGTATTTT
NA | TRBJ2-7 | TRBV5-1 | TRBD1 | CASSSDRGLGSYEQYF | TGCGCCAGCAGCTCGGACAGGGGGCTAGGCTCCTACGAGCAGTACTTC
NA | TRBJ1-2 | TRBV7-9 | NA | CAWGFGINYGYTF | TGTGCCTGGGGGTTCGGGATTAACTATGGCTACACCTTC
many | TRBJ1-5 | TRBV2 | TRBD1 | CASSPSYSWTGSNQPQHF | TGTGCCAGCAGTCCATCATACTCGTGGACAGGGAGCAATCAGCCCCAGCATTTT
many | TRBJ2-5 | TRBV5-5 | TRBD2 | CASSLAGRQETQYF | TGTGCCAGCAGTCTAGCGGGGAGACAAGAGACCCAGTACTTC
NA | TRBJ1-5 | TRBV27 | NA | CASSSRGGRINSNQPQHF | TGTGCCAGCAGTTCTCGGGGGGGACGGATTAATAGCAATCAGCCCCAGCATTTT
many | TRBJ2-3 | TRBV9 | TRBD2 | CASSGGGTSGTDTQYF | TGTGCCAGCAGCGGGGGTGGGACTAGCGGCACAGATACGCAGTATTTT
many | TRBJ1-5 | TRBV7-2 | NA | CASSLAGSLSQPQHF | TGTGCCAGCAGCCTCGCGGGTTCGTTGAGTCAGCCCCAGCATTTT
few | TRBJ1-2 | TRBV3-1 | NA | CASSQVLGISAYGYTF | TGTGCCAGCAGCCAAGTCCTTGGTATTTCCGCCTATGGCTACACCTTC